One and the same sample provided the 17 T cell receptor beta chains below, sequenced in a study of blood T cell repertoires in COVID-19. Clones were sequenced by immunoSEQ multiplex PCR, and TCRdb holds only the in-frame ones, with some missing. The sample records 350,000 to 450,000 clones, 85% being singletons. Input material: peripheral blood. The receptors were sampled from a woman aged 18-30 years with acute or convalescent COVID-19.

Remarks on this clone: This same CDR3 is encoded by further DNA sequences in the sample. This rearrangement joins TRBV5-1 to TRBJ2-3; 7 bases fit TRBD2. The germline V gene has CDR1 SGHRS and CDR2 YFSETQ. V trimming: 0 bases; J trimming: 4 bases; junction bases outside the gene matches: 5. The CDR3 sequence is 15 residues long. This chain's CDR3 is CASSLDRGRADTQYF. The CDR3 coding sequence is TGCGCCAGCAGCTTGGACCGGGGGAGGGCAGATACGCAGTATTTT.

The J gene is TRBJ2-1, the V gene TRBV19; 12 bases are shared with TRBD1. Looked up from germline, CDR1 is LNHDA and CDR2 is SQIVND (reference sequence). This CDR3 contains 14 residues. V was pared by 11 bases and J by 2 bases, with 4 bases of the junction left unmatched. The CDR3 sequence is CAVRDRGPYNEQFF. CDR3 in DNA: TGTGCCGTCCGGGACAGGGGGCCCTACAATGAGCAGTTCTTC.

The genes are TRBV15 and TRBJ1-2; D gene uncertain. CDR1 and CDR2 from the germline V gene are LNHNV and YYDKDF (reference sequence). V lost 1 base, J lost 2 bases, and 11 bases lay in between. This CDR3 is 15 amino acids long. The CDR3 spells CATSRAGWQNYGYTF. The CDR3 DNA sequence: TGTGCCACCAGCAGAGCGGGTTGGCAGAACTATGGCTACACCTTC.

This clone was picked up a small number of times. V is TRBV5-1 and J is TRBJ2-7, with 10 bases identical to TRBD2. Germline V gene sequence: CDR1 SGHRS, CDR2 YFSETQ. The CDR3 spans 14 residues. Trimming cost V 3 bases and J 3 bases; bases outside gene matches: 3. The CDR3 loop is CASSSASGSYEQYF. The DNA for the CDR3 is TGCGCCAGCAGCTCTGCTAGCGGGAGCTACGAGCAGTACTTC.

This clone was picked up a small number of times. The gene calls are TRBV29-1 and TRBJ2-7, with 9 positions matching TRBD1. V lost 1 base to trimming and J lost 6 bases; unmatched junction nucleotides: 10. The CDR3 loop spans 15 amino acids. Germline V gene data show CDR1 as SQVTM and CDR2 as ANQGSEA. DNA of the CDR3: TGCAGCGTTGAAGGCGGACAGGGGCGTCTGGGCGAGCAGTACTTC. This gives the protein CSVEGGQGRLGEQYF.

The table lists this clone with a count of one. The chain combines TRBV12-3 or TRBV12-4 with TRBJ1-4; a possible D gene is TRBD1 (6 bases). Trimming stripped 6 bases from V and 7 bases from J, with 12 bases between. The CDR3 is 13 residues long. The CDR3 loop is CASRQGEAEKLFF. The DNA of the CDR3 is TGTGCCAGCAGACAGGGCGAAGCTGAAAAACTGTTTTTT.

The chain is built from TRBV12-5 and TRBJ2-3; 9 nucleotides align to TRBD2. The germline gives CDR1 LGHNT, CDR2 FRNRAP. V dropped 0 bases and J dropped 5; count of bases not matched to a gene: 15. There are 19 residues in the CDR3. The DNA of the CDR3 is TGTGCTAGTGGTTTGGTACTAAGTAGGTTAGCGGGAGATGTAGATACGCAGTATTTT. It specifies CASGLVLSRLAGDVDTQYF. Supplemented by reference TRBV12-5 and TRBJ2-3, the full variable domain reads DARVTQTPRHKVTEMGQEVTMRCQPILGHNTVFWYRQTMMQGLELLAYFRNRAPLDDSGMPKDRFSAEMPDATLATLKIQPSEPRDSAVYFCASGLVLSRLAGDVDTQYFGPGTRLTVL.

This chain uses TRBV6-5 with TRBJ1-1, with D possibly matching TRBD1 (6 bases). The CDR3 has 11 amino acids. Per the germline V gene, CDR1 is MNHEY and CDR2 is SVGAGI. Trimming removed 6 bases at V and 8 bases at J, with 10 bases between. Here the CDR3 DNA reads TGTGCCAGCAGCCAAGACAGGGAAGCTTTCTTT. This sequence encodes CASSQDREAFF.

The rearrangement links TRBV19 to TRBJ2-1, with 9 bases matching TRBD2. Germline CDR1 is LNHDA and CDR2 is SQIVND (reference sequence). The CDR3 is made up of 19 amino acids. With 1 base clipped from V and 0 bases from J, the junction kept 10 bases outside the gene matches. The CDR3 bases are TGTGCCAGTAGTATAGGACTAGCGGAACGTCGTGGCTCCTACAATGAGCAGTTCTTC. This codes for CASSIGLAERRGSYNEQFF.

V gene TRBV5-6 combines with J gene TRBJ2-7; tentative D call: TRBD1 (6 bases). The ends were cut back, 2 bases at V and 0 bases at J, with 12 bases in the middle. Germline-derived CDR1 and CDR2 are SGHDT and YYEEEE. This CDR3 is 15 amino acids long. CDR3 DNA: TGTGCCAGCAGCTTTAATGACAGGCCCTCCTACGAGCAGTACTTC. Its translation is CASSFNDRPSYEQYF.

The chain couples TRBV7-8 to TRBJ1-1; no clear D gene. V lost 1 base and J 1 base, leaving 10 bases between the germline ends. This CDR3 has 15 residues. The germline gives CDR1 SGHVS, CDR2 FQNEAQ. In nucleotides, the CDR3 is TGTGCCAGCAGCTTAGGGGCCCCCGGGAACACTGAAGCTTTCTTT. It encodes CASSLGAPGNTEAFF.

The V call is TRBV6-5, the J call TRBJ1-1; 7 nucleotides align to TRBD1. V lost 5 bases to trimming and J lost 7 bases; unmatched junction nucleotides: 7. The CDR3 is 13 amino acids. The germline gives CDR1 MNHEY, CDR2 SVGAGI. This chain's CDR3 is CASSRTGAVEAFF. As DNA, the CDR3 is TGTGCCAGCAGTCGGACAGGCGCCGTTGAAGCTTTCTTT.

The CDR3 here is CASSYSGTLEETQYF. In DNA, the CDR3 is TGCGCCAGCAGTTACTCGGGGACACTCGAAGAGACCCAGTACTTC. The chain is built from TRBV5-1 and TRBJ2-5; D possibly corresponds to TRBD1 (6 bases). V lost 5 bases and J lost 3, with 17 bases in between. The CDR3 extends over 15 amino acids. Germline loops: CDR1 SGHRS, CDR2 YFSETQ. The whole variable domain, remainder taken from reference TRBV5-1 and TRBJ2-5, is KAGVTQTPRYLIKTRGQQVTLSCSPISGHRSVSWYQQTPGQGLQFLFEYFSETQRNKGNFPGRFSGRQFSNSRSEMNVSTLELGDSALYLCASSYSGTLEETQYFGPGTRLLVL.

Note on this clone: A much larger clone lies a single base off, so this may be a read error. The sample has other DNA sequences that encode this CDR3 too. The chain links TRBV3-1 (or the pseudogene TRBV3-2) to TRBJ1-2; 9 bases are shared with TRBD1. Germline trimming cut 3 bases from V and 5 bases from J; bases unmatched to any gene: 1. Germline V CDR1 and CDR2: LGHDT, YNNKEL (reference sequence). The CDR3 loop spans 13 amino acids. This CDR3 is CASSQTGGYGYTF. In DNA form, the CDR3 reads TGTGCCAGCAGCCAGACAGGGGGGTATGGCTACACCTTC.

V gene TRBV5-1 combines with J gene TRBJ2-5, with D perhaps matching TRBD2 (6 bases). V was trimmed by 4 bases and J by 5 bases, leaving 15 bases between them. The length of the CDR3 is 14 residues. Germline CDR1 is SGHRS and CDR2 is YFSETQ. The CDR3 spells CASSMAGSEETQYF. The CDR3 nucleotides read TGCGCCAGCAGCATGGCGGGATCCGAGGAGACCCAGTACTTC.

This clone appeared a single time. The chain combines TRBV4-2 with TRBJ2-1; TRBD1 agrees at 9 bases. V was pared by 1 base and J by 6 bases, with 10 bases of the junction left unmatched. The CDR3 covers 17 residues. Germline assignment: CDR1 LGHNA and CDR2 YNFKEQ. Here the CDR3 reads CASSQGPKTTGGNEQFF. The CDR3 DNA reads TGTGCCAGCAGCCAAGGTCCCAAAACGACAGGGGGCAATGAGCAGTTCTTC.

V and J are TRBV15 and TRBJ1-1; D ambiguous. Germline V gives CDR1 LNHNV, CDR2 YYDKDF (reference sequence). CDR3 size: 12 residues. The V and J ends lost 1 base and 11 bases respectively, with 11 bases between them. The CDR3 is CATSRVNGDAFF. The CDR3 coding sequence is TGTGCCACCAGCAGAGTCAACGGGGATGCTTTCTTT.